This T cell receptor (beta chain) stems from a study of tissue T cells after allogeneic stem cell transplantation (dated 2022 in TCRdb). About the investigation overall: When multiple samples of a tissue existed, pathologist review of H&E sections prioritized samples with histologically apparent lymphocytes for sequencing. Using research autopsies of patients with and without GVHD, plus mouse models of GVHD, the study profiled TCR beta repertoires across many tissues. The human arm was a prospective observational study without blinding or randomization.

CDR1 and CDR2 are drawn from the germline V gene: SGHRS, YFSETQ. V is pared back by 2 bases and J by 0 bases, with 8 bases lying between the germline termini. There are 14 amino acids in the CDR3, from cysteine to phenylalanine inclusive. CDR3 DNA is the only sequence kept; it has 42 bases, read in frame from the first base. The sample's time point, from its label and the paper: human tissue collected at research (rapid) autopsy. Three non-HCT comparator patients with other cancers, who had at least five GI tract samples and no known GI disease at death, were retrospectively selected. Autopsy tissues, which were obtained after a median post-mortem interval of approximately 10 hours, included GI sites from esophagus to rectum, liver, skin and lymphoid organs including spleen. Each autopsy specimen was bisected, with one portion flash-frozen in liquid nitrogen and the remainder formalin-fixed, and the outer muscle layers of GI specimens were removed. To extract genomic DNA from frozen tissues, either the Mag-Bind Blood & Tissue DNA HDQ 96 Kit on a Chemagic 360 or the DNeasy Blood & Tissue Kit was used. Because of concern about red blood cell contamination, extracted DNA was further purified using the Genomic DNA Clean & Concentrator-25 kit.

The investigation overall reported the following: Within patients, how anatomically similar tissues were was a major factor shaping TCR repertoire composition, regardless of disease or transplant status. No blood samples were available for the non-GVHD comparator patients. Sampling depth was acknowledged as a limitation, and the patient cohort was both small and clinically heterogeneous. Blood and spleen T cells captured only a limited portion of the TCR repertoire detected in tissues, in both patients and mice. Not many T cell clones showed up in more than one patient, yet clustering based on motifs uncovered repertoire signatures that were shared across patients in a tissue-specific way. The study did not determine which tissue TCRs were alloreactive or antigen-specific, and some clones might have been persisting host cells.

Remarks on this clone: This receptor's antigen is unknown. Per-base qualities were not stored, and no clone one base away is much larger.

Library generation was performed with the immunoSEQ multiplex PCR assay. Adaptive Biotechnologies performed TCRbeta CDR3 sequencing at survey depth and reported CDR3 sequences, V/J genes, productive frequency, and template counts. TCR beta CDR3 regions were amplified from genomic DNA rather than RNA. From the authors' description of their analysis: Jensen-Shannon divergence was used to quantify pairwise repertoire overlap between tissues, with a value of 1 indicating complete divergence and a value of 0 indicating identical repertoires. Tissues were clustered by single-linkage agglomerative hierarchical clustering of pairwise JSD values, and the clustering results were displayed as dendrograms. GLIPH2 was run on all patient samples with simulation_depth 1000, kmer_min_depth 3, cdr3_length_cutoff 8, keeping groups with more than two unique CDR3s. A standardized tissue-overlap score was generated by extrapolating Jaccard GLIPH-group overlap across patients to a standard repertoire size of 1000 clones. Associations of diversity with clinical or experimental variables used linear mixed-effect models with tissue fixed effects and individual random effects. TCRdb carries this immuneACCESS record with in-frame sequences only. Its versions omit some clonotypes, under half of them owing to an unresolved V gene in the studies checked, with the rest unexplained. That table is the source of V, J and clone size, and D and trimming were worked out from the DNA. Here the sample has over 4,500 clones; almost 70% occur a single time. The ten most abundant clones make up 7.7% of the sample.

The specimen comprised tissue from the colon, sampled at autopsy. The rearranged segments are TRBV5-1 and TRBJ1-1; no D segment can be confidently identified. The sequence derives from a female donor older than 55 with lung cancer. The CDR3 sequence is CASSLVRMNTEAFF. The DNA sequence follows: TGCGCCAGCAGCTTAGTCCGTATGAACACTGAAGCTTTCTTT.